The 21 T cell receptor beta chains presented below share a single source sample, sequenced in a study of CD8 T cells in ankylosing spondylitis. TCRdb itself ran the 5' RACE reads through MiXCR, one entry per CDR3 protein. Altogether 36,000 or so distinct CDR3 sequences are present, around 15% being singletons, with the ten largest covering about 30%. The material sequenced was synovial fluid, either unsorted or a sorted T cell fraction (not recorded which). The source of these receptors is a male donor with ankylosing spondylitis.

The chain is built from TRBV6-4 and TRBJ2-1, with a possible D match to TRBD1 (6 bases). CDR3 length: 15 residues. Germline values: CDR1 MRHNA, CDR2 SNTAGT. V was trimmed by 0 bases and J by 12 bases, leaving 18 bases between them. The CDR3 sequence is CASSDSGTTTSTQFF. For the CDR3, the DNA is TGTGCCAGCAGTGACTCGGGGACAACTACAAGTACGCAGTTCTTC.

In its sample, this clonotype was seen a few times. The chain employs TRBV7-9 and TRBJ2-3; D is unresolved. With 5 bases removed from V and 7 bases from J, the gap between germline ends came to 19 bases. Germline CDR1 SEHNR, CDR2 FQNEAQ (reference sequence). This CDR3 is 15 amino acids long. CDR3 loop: CASSHQNFLKYTQYF. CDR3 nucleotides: TGTGCCAGCAGCCACCAAAACTTTCTAAAGTATACGCAGTATTTT.

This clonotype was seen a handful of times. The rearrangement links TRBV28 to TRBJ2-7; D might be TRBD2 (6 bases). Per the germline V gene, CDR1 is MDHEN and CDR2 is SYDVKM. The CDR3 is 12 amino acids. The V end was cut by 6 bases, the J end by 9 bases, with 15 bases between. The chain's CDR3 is CASSLPLGGQYF. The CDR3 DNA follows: TGTGCCAGCAGCCTCCCATTGGGGGGGCAGTACTTC.

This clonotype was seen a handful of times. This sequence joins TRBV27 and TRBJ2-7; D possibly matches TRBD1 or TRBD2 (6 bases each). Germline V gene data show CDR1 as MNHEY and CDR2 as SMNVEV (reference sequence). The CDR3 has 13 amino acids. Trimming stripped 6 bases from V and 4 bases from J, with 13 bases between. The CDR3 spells CASSPGAGYEQYF. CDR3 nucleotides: TGTGCCAGCAGCCCGGGGGCTGGGTACGAGCAGTACTTC.

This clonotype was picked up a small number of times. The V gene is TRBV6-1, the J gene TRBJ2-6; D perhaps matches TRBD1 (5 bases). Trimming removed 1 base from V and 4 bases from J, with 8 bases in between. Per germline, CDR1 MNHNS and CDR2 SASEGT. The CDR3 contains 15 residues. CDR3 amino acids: CASSEEGAGANVLTF. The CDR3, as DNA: TGTGCCAGCAGTGAAGAAGGGGCAGGGGCCAACGTCCTGACTTTC.

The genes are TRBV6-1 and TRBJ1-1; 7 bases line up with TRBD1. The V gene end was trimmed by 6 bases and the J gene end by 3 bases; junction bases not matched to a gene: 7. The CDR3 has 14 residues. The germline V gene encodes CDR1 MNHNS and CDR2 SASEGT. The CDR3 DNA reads TGTGCCAGCAGCAACAGGGGTTGGGACACTGAAGCTTTCTTT. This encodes CASSNRGWDTEAFF.

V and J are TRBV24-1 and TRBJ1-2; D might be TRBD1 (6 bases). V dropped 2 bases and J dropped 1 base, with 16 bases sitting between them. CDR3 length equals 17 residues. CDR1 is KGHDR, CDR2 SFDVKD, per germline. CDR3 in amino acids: CATSDWDTLLINYGYTF. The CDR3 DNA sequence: TGTGCCACCAGTGATTGGGACACTCTACTTATTAACTATGGCTACACCTTC.

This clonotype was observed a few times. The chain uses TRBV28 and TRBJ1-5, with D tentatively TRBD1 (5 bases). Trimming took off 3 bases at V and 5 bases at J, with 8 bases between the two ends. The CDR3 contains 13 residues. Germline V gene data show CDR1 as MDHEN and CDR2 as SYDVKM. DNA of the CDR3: TGTGCCAGCAGTTTGACAGACGATCAGCCCCAGCATTTT. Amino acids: CASSLTDDQPQHF.

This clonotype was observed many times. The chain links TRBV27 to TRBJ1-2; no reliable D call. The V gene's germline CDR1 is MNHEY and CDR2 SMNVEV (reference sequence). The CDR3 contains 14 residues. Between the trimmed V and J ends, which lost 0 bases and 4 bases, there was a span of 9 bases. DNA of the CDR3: TGTGCCAGCAGTTTATCCCCCCCGGTCTATGGCTACACCTTC. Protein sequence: CASSLSPPVYGYTF.

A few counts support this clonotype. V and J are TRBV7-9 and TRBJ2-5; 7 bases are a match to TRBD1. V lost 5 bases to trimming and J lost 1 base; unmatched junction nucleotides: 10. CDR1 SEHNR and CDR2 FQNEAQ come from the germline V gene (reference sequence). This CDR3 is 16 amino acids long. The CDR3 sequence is CASSPSGTAVQETQYF. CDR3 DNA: TGTGCCAGCAGCCCCTCCGGGACAGCCGTCCAAGAGACCCAGTACTTC.

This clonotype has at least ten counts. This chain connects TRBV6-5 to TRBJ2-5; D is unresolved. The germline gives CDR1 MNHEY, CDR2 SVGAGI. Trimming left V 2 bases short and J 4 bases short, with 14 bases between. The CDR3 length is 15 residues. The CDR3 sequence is CASSYEDGKPETQYF. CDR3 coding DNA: TGTGCCAGCAGTTACGAGGACGGCAAGCCAGAGACCCAGTACTTC.

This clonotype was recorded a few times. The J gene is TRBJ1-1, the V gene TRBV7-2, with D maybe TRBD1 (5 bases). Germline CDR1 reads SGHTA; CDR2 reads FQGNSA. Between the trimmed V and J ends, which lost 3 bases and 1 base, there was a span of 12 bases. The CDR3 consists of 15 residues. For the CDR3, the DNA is TGTGCCAGCAGCTTCATTTATGGGGGGAACACTGAAGCTTTCTTT. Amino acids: CASSFIYGGNTEAFF.

In DNA, the CDR3 is TGCAGTGCTAGACTGGCGGGTAGACAAGAGACCCAGTACTTC. This translates into CSARLAGRQETQYF. V gene TRBV20-1 combines with J gene TRBJ2-5, with D perhaps TRBD2 (5 bases). The germline CDR1 and CDR2 sequences are DFQATT and SNEGSKA (reference sequence). V was clipped by 2 bases and J by 2 bases, with 12 bases between them. The CDR3 is made up of 14 amino acids.

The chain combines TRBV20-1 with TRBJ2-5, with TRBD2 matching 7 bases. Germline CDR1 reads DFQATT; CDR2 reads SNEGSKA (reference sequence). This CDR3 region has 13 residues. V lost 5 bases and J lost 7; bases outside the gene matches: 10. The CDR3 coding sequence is TGCAGTGCTTGGGACTACCCACCGGGGACCCAGTACTTC. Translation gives CSAWDYPPGTQYF.

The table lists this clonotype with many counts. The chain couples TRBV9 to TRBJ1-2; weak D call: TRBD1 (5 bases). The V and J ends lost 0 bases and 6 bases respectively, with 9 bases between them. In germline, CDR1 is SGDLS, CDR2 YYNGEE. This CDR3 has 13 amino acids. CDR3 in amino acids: CASSVVTGHGYTF. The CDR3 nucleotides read TGTGCCAGCAGCGTAGTTACAGGCCATGGCTACACCTTC.

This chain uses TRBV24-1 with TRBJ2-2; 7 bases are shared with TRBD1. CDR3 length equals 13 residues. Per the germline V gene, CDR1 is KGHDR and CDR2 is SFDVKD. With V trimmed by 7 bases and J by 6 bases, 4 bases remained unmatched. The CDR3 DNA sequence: TGTGCCACCAGAGACAGGGTCGCCGGGGAGCTGTTTTTT. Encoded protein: CATRDRVAGELFF.

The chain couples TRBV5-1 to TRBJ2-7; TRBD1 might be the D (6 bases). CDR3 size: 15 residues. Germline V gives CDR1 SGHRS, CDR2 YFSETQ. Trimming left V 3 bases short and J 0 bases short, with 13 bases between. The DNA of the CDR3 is TGCGCCAGCAGCTATCAGGGGTCCTTCTCCTACGAGCAGTACTTC. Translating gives CASSYQGSFSYEQYF.

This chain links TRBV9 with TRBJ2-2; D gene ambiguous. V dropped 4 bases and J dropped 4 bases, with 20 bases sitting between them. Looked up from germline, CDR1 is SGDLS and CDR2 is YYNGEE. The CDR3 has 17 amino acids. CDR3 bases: TGTGCCAGCAGCTTTCAATCCGGGTCGCCCTCCACCGGGGAGCTGTTTTTT. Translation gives CASSFQSGSPSTGELFF.

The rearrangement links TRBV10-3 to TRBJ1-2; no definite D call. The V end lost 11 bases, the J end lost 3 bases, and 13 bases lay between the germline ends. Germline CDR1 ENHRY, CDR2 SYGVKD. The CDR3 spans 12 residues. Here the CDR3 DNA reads TGTGCCCTTCGAGAGAACGACTATGGCTACACCTTC. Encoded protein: CALRENDYGYTF.

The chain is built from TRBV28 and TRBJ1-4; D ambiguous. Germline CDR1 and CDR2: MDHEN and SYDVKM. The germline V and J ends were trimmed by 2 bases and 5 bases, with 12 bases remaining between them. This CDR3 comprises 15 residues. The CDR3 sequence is CASSLPDQRNEKLFF. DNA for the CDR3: TGTGCCAGCAGTTTACCGGACCAAAGGAATGAAAAACTGTTTTTT.

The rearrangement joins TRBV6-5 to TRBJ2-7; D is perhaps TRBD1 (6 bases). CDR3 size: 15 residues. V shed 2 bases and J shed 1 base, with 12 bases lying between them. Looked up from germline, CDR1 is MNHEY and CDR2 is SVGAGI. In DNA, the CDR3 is TGTGCCAGCAGTTACCACGCGGACAGTTCCTACGAGCAGTACTTC. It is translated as CASSYHADSSYEQYF.